This TCR beta chain appears in the sequencing data of a study of T-cell reconstitution after alpha-beta-depleted transplantation in children. This clonotype was recorded many times. Its specificity is unknown. General study findings and limits: Reportedly, alpha-beta T cells present about two months post-transplant originated from several hundred expanded clones of graft origin.

Unique molecular identifiers featured in how the TCRbeta library was prepared. TCRdb re-derived calls from the PCR reads in MiXCR, one entry per CDR3 protein. The repertoire holds about 460,000 distinct CDR3 sequences, with roughly a tenth as singletons. CDR3 length: 12 residues. V dropped 3 bases and J dropped 6 bases, with 9 bases sitting between them. The V and J genes are TRBV12-3 or TRBV12-4 and TRBJ2-7; D is ambiguous. The sequencing here drew on PBMCs, taken before TCRalphabeta/CD19-depleted stem cell transplant. This receptor was taken from a child between 2 and 9 years old with inherited bone marrow failure, due to receive a stem cell transplant. The CDR3 sequence: CASSLYGSEQYF. The CDR3 DNA follows: TGTGCCAGCAGTTTGTACGGATCCGAGCAGTACTTC.